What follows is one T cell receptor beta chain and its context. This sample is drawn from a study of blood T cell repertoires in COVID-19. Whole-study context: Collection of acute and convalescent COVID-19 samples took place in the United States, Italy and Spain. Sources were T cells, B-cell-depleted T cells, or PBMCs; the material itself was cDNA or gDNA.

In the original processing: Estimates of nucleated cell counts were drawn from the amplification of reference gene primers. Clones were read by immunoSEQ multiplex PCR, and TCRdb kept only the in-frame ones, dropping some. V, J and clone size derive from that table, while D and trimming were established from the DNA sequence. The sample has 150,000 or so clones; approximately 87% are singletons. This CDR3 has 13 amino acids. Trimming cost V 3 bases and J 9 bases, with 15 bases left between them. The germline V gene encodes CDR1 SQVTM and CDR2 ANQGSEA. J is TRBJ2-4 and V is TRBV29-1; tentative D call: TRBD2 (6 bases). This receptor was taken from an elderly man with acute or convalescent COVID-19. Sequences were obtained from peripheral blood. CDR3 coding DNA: TGCAGCGTTGAGGGCCCTACGGAGGGCATTCAGTACTTC. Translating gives CSVEGPTEGIQYF.